This T cell receptor (beta chain) was identified in a study of shared clonotypes between healthy human individuals. TCRdb's table, derived via immunoSEQ multiplex PCR, lists solely in-frame clones and lacks some. Here the sample spans roughly 1,100,000 clones, 60% to 80% being singletons. Those who donated were healthy HIV-negative adults, with no recent acute infections or vaccinations reported. The donor cohort consisted entirely of Caucasian adults residing in Nashville, Tennessee. In germline, CDR1 is GTSNPN, CDR2 SVGIG (reference sequence). The CDR3 totals 13 residues. J is TRBJ2-5 and V is TRBV30; D is uncertain. The end of the DNA fits TRBJ2-7 better, so the J call may be wrong. The sequence was collected from a man aged 18 to 29 in good health. Sequenced: memory CD4+ T cells sorted from blood. Subset described: CD45RA-negative fraction. CDR3 coding DNA: TGTGCCTGGGGTATCCCCCCACGCTACGAGCAGTACTTC. It specifies CAWGIPPRYEQYF.